This T cell receptor beta chain is from a study of T cells in Graves' hyperthyroidism and ophthalmopathy. V was pared by 1 base and J by 0 bases, with 12 bases between. This CDR3 has 16 residues. In germline, CDR1 is LGHNA, CDR2 YNFKEQ. There were TCR beta CDR3 regions amplified from RNA transcripts. The HTBI set primed first-round TCR CDR3 RT-PCR. TCRdb called the multiplex PCR reads again in MiXCR, with one record for every CDR3 protein. Among approximately 590,000 distinct CDR3 sequences, around 16% were seen once, and the ten largest hold 6.5% to 8%. Points on this clonotype: Its target is unknown.

Findings and limits, study-wide: Ophthalmopathy cases were set apart from stable hyperthyroidism by a 13 V-J model.

Stable hyperthyroidism: no ophthalmopathy progression over 18 months of follow-up. The diagnoses drew upon clinical symptoms, serum thyroxine and TRAb, thyroid ultrasound and orbital computed tomography. Fresh peripheral blood, 8 to 10 ml, was the source of the PBMCs. The J gene is TRBJ2-5, the V gene TRBV4-2; perhaps TRBD2 as D (6 bases). This TCR was recovered from a woman younger than 45 with Graves' hyperthyroidism. The sequenced sample consisted of blood. In DNA, the CDR3 is TGTGCCAGCAGCCAAGGGGGGGACCCCGACCAAGAGACCCAGTACTTC. Encoded protein: CASSQGGDPDQETQYF.